The next 17 T cell receptor beta chains were all read from a single sample in a study of blood T cell repertoires in COVID-19. Generated by immunoSEQ multiplex PCR, the TCRdb table keeps only in-frame clones and is missing some. Among 200,000 or so clones listed, 83% were seen once. The sample was PBMCs or T cells enriched from blood (not recorded which). These receptors all come from a woman in her fifties or sixties who had been exposed to COVID-19.

The rearrangement uses TRBV21-1 and TRBJ2-2; the listed D gene, TRBD1, was not tested against the DNA. TRBV21-1 counts as a pseudogene. This CDR3 has 15 residues. The CDR3: CASSKGQDKAGELFF. Here the CDR3 DNA reads TGTGCCAGCAGCAAAGGACAGGATAAAGCCGGGGAGCTGTTTTTT.

The chain uses TRBV28 and TRBJ1-1, with 8 positions matching TRBD1. After removal of 8 bases from V and 11 bases from J, the junction contained 10 bases not matched to a gene. CDR3 length: 12 amino acids. Germline CDR1 MDHEN, CDR2 SYDVKM. For the CDR3, the DNA is TGTGCCAGCTGGGACAGGAGTGTAGGGGCTTTCTTT. This encodes CASWDRSVGAFF.

V and J are TRBV6-5 and TRBJ1-3; a weak D match, TRBD1 (5 bases). In germline, CDR1 is MNHEY, CDR2 SVGAGI. The germline V and J ends were trimmed by 2 bases and 2 bases, with 13 bases remaining between them. The CDR3 runs to 16 residues. The CDR3 is CASSYERGGTGNTIYF. In nucleotides, the CDR3 is TGTGCCAGCAGTTACGAACGGGGGGGAACTGGAAACACCATATATTTT.

This clone was counted a few times. The V gene is TRBV7-9, the J gene TRBJ1-2, with D tentatively TRBD1 (6 bases). V was pared by 5 bases and J by 9 bases, with 19 bases between. The germline V gene encodes CDR1 SEHNR and CDR2 FQNEAQ (reference sequence). This CDR3 has 14 amino acids. The CDR3 loop is CASSPGGLPYRYTF. The CDR3 region has the DNA TGTGCCAGCAGCCCCGGGGGGCTCCCTTACCGCTACACCTTC. Looking up the rest from reference TRBV7-9 and TRBJ1-2 gives the full variable domain: DTGVSQNPRHKITKRGQNVTFRCDPISEHNRLYWYRQTLGQGPEFLTYFQNEAQLEKSRLLSDRFSAERPKGSFSTLEIQRTEQGDSAMYLCASSPGGLPYRYTFGSGTRLTVV.

V and J are TRBV10-3 and TRBJ1-2; D unresolved. Germline CDR1 reads ENHRY; CDR2 reads SYGVKD. Trimming pared 0 bases from V and 2 bases from J, leaving 16 bases between. The CDR3 length is 17 residues. This CDR3 is CAISESPTISGNYGYTF. Here the CDR3 DNA reads TGTGCCATCAGTGAGTCGCCGACCATATCAGGAAACTATGGCTACACCTTC.

V is TRBV12-3 or TRBV12-4 and J is TRBJ1-1, with 8 bases identical to TRBD1. This CDR3 is built from 13 residues. J lost 11 bases, V lost 5 bases, and 10 bases had no gene match. The CDR3 nucleotides read TGTGCCAGCAGTGAGGGACAGGCCCGACGGGCTTTCTTT. Its translation: CASSEGQARRAFF.

This chain joins TRBV9 and TRBJ2-5; 9 nucleotides agree with TRBD2. The CDR3 is 16 amino acids. V dropped 3 bases and J dropped 5; count of bases not matched to a gene: 11. Germline V gene lookup returns CDR1 SGDLS and CDR2 YYNGEE. CDR3 bases: TGTGCCAGCAGCGCTATTCCTAGCGGGGCCTTGGAGACCCAGTACTTC. As protein: CASSAIPSGALETQYF.

V gene TRBV11-2 combines with J gene TRBJ2-1; TRBD2 is a possible D gene (5 bases). From germline, CDR1 is SGHAT and CDR2 FQNNGV. The CDR3 contains 12 residues. Trimming removed 5 bases from V and 13 bases from J, with 15 bases in between. The CDR3 sequence: CASSPSTRIQFF. As DNA, the CDR3 is TGTGCCAGCAGCCCGAGCACTAGAATACAGTTCTTC.

This rearrangement joins TRBV7-9 to TRBJ2-3, with D possibly TRBD2 on 5 matching bases. Germline assignment: CDR1 SEHNR and CDR2 FQNEAQ (reference sequence). The CDR3 is 14 residues long. V was shortened by 6 bases and J by 4 bases, with 14 bases between the two germline ends. The CDR3 DNA reads TGTGCCAGCAGTCCAGATCGGGGAGCAGATACGCAGTATTTT. This gives the protein CASSPDRGADTQYF.

CDR3 in DNA: TGTGCCAGCAGCTGGACTAGCGGGGGATTAGGATGGGCAGATACGCAGTATTTT. Translation: CASSWTSGGLGWADTQYF. This sequence joins TRBV7-9 and TRBJ2-3; 13 bases match TRBD2. CDR3 length equals 18 residues. With V trimmed by 4 bases and J by 4 bases, 11 bases remained unmatched. Germline loops: CDR1 SEHNR, CDR2 FQNEAQ (reference sequence).

This clone was seen once. The chain couples TRBV11-1 to TRBJ2-7; 8 nucleotides match TRBD1. The CDR3 spans 14 residues. In germline, CDR1 is SGHAT, CDR2 FQDESV (reference sequence). Trimming removed 5 bases from V and 4 bases from J; junction bases left unmatched: 7. CDR3 DNA: TGTGCCAGCAGCCAGGGACAGGATATTTACGAGCAGTACTTC. Protein sequence: CASSQGQDIYEQYF.

The V call is TRBV7-9, the J call TRBJ2-5; TRBD1 agrees at 7 bases. V shed 1 base and J 5 bases; nucleotides not matched to a gene: 4. Germline V gene data show CDR1 as SEHNR and CDR2 as FQNEAQ (reference sequence). The CDR3 covers 14 residues. The CDR3 region is CASSLVGGLETQYF. The CDR3 bases are TGTGCCAGCAGCTTAGTAGGGGGCTTGGAGACCCAGTACTTC.

The chain has TRBV28 and TRBJ1-2; 9 nucleotides line up with TRBD1. This CDR3 spans 15 amino acids. CDR1 is MDHEN and CDR2 is SYDVKM in the germline V gene. With 2 bases clipped from V and 3 bases from J, the junction kept 4 bases outside the gene matches. The CDR3 reads CASSLGDRVDYGYTF. The CDR3 coding sequence is TGTGCCAGCAGTTTAGGGGACAGGGTGGACTATGGCTACACCTTC.

About this clone: The same CDR3 is also encoded by other DNA sequences in this sample. The chain is built from TRBV28 and TRBJ1-1, with 7 bases matching TRBD1. V lost 5 bases to trimming and J lost 5 bases; unmatched junction nucleotides: 2. The CDR3 is made up of 12 amino acids. Germline V CDR1 and CDR2: MDHEN, SYDVKM. CDR3 protein: CASSRQGTEAFF. CDR3 sequence (DNA): TGTGCCAGCAGTCGACAGGGTACTGAAGCTTTCTTT.

This clone was observed a few times. This rearrangement joins TRBV7-9 to TRBJ2-3, with D possibly TRBD2 on 5 matching bases. The CDR3 contains 15 residues. The V end lost 4 bases, the J end lost 11 bases, and 22 bases lay between the germline ends. Germline loops: CDR1 SEHNR, CDR2 FQNEAQ (reference sequence). DNA for the CDR3: TGTGCCAGCAGCTCCACCGGGATAGGTTTTATACGGCAGTATTTT. Translating it yields CASSSTGIGFIRQYF.

V usage is TRBV19 and J usage is TRBJ2-1, with TRBD1 as a possible D gene (5 bases). CDR1 is LNHDA, CDR2 SQIVND, per germline (reference sequence). V was cut by 4 bases and J by 2 bases, with 9 bases left in between. The CDR3 is 14 residues long. As DNA, the CDR3 is TGTGCCAGTAGTAGCCCGACAGCCTACAATGAGCAGTTCTTC. The encoded protein is CASSSPTAYNEQFF.

This clone was counted between two and nine times. This chain links TRBV29-1 with TRBJ2-1, with 9 bases lining up with TRBD2. The germline V gene encodes CDR1 SQVTM and CDR2 ANQGSEA. The CDR3 totals 14 residues. V shed 4 bases, J shed 4 bases, and the junction held 5 bases outside the gene matches. CDR3 in DNA: TGCAGCGTTGTACGGCTAGCGGGATACAATGAGCAGTTCTTC. Amino acid sequence: CSVVRLAGYNEQFF.